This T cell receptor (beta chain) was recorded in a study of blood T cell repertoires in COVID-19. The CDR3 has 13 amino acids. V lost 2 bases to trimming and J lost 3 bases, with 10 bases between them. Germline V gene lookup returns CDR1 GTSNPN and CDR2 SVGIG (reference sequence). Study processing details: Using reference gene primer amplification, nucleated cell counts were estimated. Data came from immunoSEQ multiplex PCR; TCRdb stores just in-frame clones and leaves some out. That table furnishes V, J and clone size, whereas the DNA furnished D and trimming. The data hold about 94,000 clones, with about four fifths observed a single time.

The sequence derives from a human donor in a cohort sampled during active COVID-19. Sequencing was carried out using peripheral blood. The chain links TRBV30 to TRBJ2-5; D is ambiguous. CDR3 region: CAWSTTREETQYF. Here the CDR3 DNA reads TGTGCCTGGAGTACCACCCGGGAAGAGACCCAGTACTTC.